Listed here is a single T cell receptor beta chain. What it binds is unknown. This record comes from a study of a mutant IDH1 vaccine in newly diagnosed glioma. Study information: Onset of vaccination occurred 4-6 weeks following radiotherapy alone, or with temozolomide cycles. Mean patient age was roughly 43 years; roughly 62% were male and about 38% female.

Noted time point: week 11, during vaccination. A single vaccine dose contained 300 ug of mutant IDH1 20-mer peptide, and topical imiquimod was used with it. The data were produced by immunoSEQ multiplex PCR, yet TCRdb's version contains in-frame clones alone and is incomplete. The sample shows around 120,000 clones, around 77% of them seen only once. The CDR3 runs 15 residues. The J segment lost 2 bases and the V segment lost 3 bases, leaving 8 bases of the junction unmatched. CDR1 and CDR2 from the germline V gene are GTSNPN and SVGIG (reference sequence). Study-level points and caveats: Altogether, around 93% of patients exhibited vaccine-induced immune responses.

The rearrangement links TRBV30 to TRBJ2-3; 7 bases match TRBD2. This TCR derives from a man aged 40-55 years with glioma. The sample was PBMCs, taken from a glioma patient whose treatment included an IDH1 peptide vaccine. In DNA form, the CDR3 reads TGTGCCTGGAGCCCCCTCGCGGGAGACACAGATACGCAGTATTTT. This codes for CAWSPLAGDTDTQYF. Using reference TRBV30 and TRBJ2-3 for the parts outside the CDR3, the full variable domain is SQTIHQWPATLVQPVGSPLSLECTVEGTSNPNLYWYRQAAGRGLQLLFYSVGIGQISSEVPQNLSASRPQDRQFILSSKKLLLSDSGFYLCAWSPLAGDTDTQYFGPGTRLTVL.